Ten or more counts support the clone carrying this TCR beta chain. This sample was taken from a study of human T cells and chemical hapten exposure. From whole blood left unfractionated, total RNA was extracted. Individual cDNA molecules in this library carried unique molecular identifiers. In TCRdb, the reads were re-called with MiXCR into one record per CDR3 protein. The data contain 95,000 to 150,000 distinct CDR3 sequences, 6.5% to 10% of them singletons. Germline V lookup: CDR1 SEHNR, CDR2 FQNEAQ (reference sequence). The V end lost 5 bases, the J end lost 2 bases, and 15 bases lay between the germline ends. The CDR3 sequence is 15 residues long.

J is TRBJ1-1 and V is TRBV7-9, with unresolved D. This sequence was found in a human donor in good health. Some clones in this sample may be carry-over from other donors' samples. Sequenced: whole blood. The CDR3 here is CASSPQRTGNTEAFF. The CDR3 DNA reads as TGTGCCAGCAGCCCACAAAGGACGGGAAACACTGAAGCTTTCTTT.